The 13 T cell receptor beta chains in this list originate from one sample, sequenced in a study of prognosis after radiotherapy for stage I lung cancer (dated by TCRdb to the early 2020s). Sequencing took place on an Illumina HiSeq 3000. The TCR beta CDR3 region was amplified from genomic DNA by two rounds of multiplex PCR. In the first round of PCR, primers specific to each TRBV and TRBJ gene were used, and the primer sequences are filed in Chinese patent CN105087789A. TCRdb ran its own pipeline on the public reads, namely fastp trimming at Q25 and MiXCR clone calling, and kept in-frame beta chains. CDR3 protein sequences are deduplicated, and each keeps its most common genes and DNA. The sample table holds around 30,000 distinct CDR3 sequences, of which 25% to 40% were seen once. Around 29% of the sample belongs to the ten largest clones. The sample was PBMCs, taken before or after stereotactic body radiation therapy (not recorded which). The receptors stem from a donor of 50 years or more with non-small cell lung cancer.

This clonotype was counted at least ten times. This sequence joins TRBV28 and TRBJ2-3, with D unclear. The CDR3 has 14 residues. V gave up 6 bases and J gave up 3 bases, with 13 bases separating them. The germline V gene encodes CDR1 MDHEN and CDR2 SYDVKM. The CDR3 nucleotides are TGTGCCAGCAGCCGACGCCGTGGTACAGATACGCAGTATTTT. Its protein product is CASSRRRGTDTQYF.

V usage is TRBV5-4 and J usage is TRBJ1-6, with 12 bases fitting TRBD1. The V segment lost 4 bases and the J segment 4 bases; nucleotides outside the gene matches: 21. This CDR3 is 22 amino acids long. Germline CDR1 SGHNT, CDR2 YYREEE (reference sequence). The CDR3 nucleotides are TGTGCCAGCAGCCAAATTTCTATAATGGGGGACAGGGGGCTTGGGTATAATTCACCCCTCCACTTT. It yields the protein CASSQISIMGDRGLGYNSPLHF.

This clonotype was detected many times. The rearrangement links TRBV7-2 to TRBJ2-5; 8 bases agree with TRBD2. CDR1 SGHTA and CDR2 FQGNSA come from the germline V gene. V gave up 7 bases and J gave up 3 bases; unmatched junction bases: 7. CDR3 length equals 14 residues. The CDR3: CASIPAAGEETQYF. DNA for the CDR3: TGTGCCAGCATCCCCGCAGCGGGGGAAGAGACCCAGTACTTC.

This clonotype came up many times. This chain connects TRBV20-1 to TRBJ2-3; 11 bases line up with TRBD1. Germline CDR1 DFQATT, CDR2 SNEGSKA (reference sequence). CDR3 length: 14 residues. The ends lost 2 bases at V and 7 bases at J; junction bases unmatched: 5. For the CDR3, the DNA is TGCAGTGCTAGATCCGGGACAGGGGGGAATACGCAGTATTTT. It specifies CSARSGTGGNTQYF.

As concerns this clonotype: The likely explanation is a read error, given a far larger clone one base away. The genes are TRBV6-2 or TRBV6-3 and TRBJ2-7; possible D gene TRBD1, 6 bases. The CDR3 has 15 amino acids. Germline assignment: CDR1 MNHEY and CDR2 SVGEGT. CDR3: CSSSQTGRPSYEQYF. The CDR3 DNA reads as TGTTCCAGCAGTCAGACAGGACGGCCCTCCTACGAGCAGTACTTC.

In regard to this clonotype: Since a much larger clone is just one base distant, this may be a read error. This sequence joins TRBV7-2 and TRBJ2-5, with D possibly matching TRBD1 (6 bases). Germline CDR1 SGHTA, CDR2 FQGNSA. The CDR3 runs to 14 residues. Written as DNA, the CDR3 is TGTGCCAGCAACTTAGACAGGTTAACGGAGACCCAGTACTTC. It specifies CASNLDRLTETQYF.

This rearrangement joins TRBV6-1 to TRBJ2-1; D call uncertain. CDR1 is MNHNS and CDR2 is SASEGT in the germline V gene. The CDR3 contains 16 residues. Between the trimmed V and J ends, which lost 5 bases and 4 bases, there was a span of 18 bases. For the CDR3, the DNA is TGTGCCAGCAGTCCCTCCCCCGTCCTTGGATACAATGAGCAGTTCTTC. It codes for CASSPSPVLGYNEQFF.

V usage is TRBV6-5 and J usage is TRBJ2-1; D is possibly TRBD1 or TRBD2 (5 bases each). Germline values: CDR1 MNHEY, CDR2 SVGAGI. With 0 bases removed from V and 6 bases from J, the gap between germline ends came to 15 bases. The CDR3 has 16 residues. CDR3 in DNA: TGTGCCAGCAGTTACTCGACGGGACCCCCCGCCAATGAGCAGTTCTTC. It is translated as CASSYSTGPPANEQFF.

This clonotype was picked up many times. The J gene is TRBJ1-1, the V gene TRBV5-1, with a weak D call TRBD1 (5 bases). The CDR3 is 15 residues long. Trimming removed 0 bases at V and 0 bases at J, with 9 bases between. Looked up from germline, CDR1 is SGHRS and CDR2 is YFSETQ. In nucleotides, the CDR3 is TGCGCCAGCAGCTTGGGGGGGGTCATGAACACTGAAGCTTTCTTT. Protein: CASSLGGVMNTEAFF.

This clonotype was picked up many times. The chain carries TRBV6-1 and TRBJ1-4; no clear D. This CDR3 comprises 14 residues. The V end was cut by 3 bases, the J end by 13 bases, with 18 bases between. Germline V lookup: CDR1 MNHNS, CDR2 SASEGT. DNA for the CDR3: TGTGCCAGCAGTGAGGGCCAGGAGAGGAAAATACTGTTTTTT. Residues: CASSEGQERKILFF.

There are many counts of this clonotype. The chain uses TRBV28 and TRBJ2-7; TRBD1 might be the D (6 bases). The CDR3 is 14 amino acids. Germline V CDR1 and CDR2: MDHEN, SYDVKM. V lost 7 bases and J lost 3, with 16 bases in between. CDR3 bases: TGTGCCAGCAAGGTCTCGGACAGAGACTACGAGCAGTACTTC. Its protein product is CASKVSDRDYEQYF.

This clonotype was seen ten or more times. This chain links TRBV19 with TRBJ1-5; 10 bases agree with TRBD1. Germline V gene lookup returns CDR1 LNHDA and CDR2 SQIVND (reference sequence). After removal of 6 bases from V and 3 bases from J, the junction contained 5 bases not matched to a gene. The CDR3 is 15 amino acids. This CDR3 is CASRTGGGDNQPQHF. In DNA form, the CDR3 reads TGTGCCAGTAGGACAGGGGGCGGGGACAATCAGCCCCAGCATTTT.

This clonotype was seen ten or more times. This rearrangement joins TRBV29-1 to TRBJ2-5; the D gene is possibly TRBD1 (5 bases). V gave up 6 bases and J gave up 2 bases, with 13 bases separating them. CDR3 size: 13 residues. Germline CDR1 SQVTM, CDR2 ANQGSEA. The CDR3 coding sequence is TGCAGCGTCGACGCAGGGCCTCAAGAGACCCAGTACTTC. The encoded protein is CSVDAGPQETQYF.